This TCR beta chain was profiled in a study of T cells in Graves' hyperthyroidism and ophthalmopathy. Broader study findings: Most thyroid clonotypes that were expanded above 0.001 also turned up in blood.

Comments on this clonotype: Its cognate antigen is unknown.

The germline V gene has CDR1 DFQATT and CDR2 SNEGSKA (reference sequence). The CDR3 spans 13 residues. With 1 base clipped from V and 3 bases from J, the junction kept 2 bases outside the gene matches. A lack of ophthalmopathy progression within 18 months defined stable Graves' hyperthyroidism. Any patient presenting with uncontrolled infection, other autoimmune disease, pregnancy or lactation was left out. RNA transcripts gave rise to amplified TCR beta CDR3 regions. Researchers ran a first-round RT-PCR on the TCR CDR3 using the HTBI primer set. TCRdb reanalysed the multiplex PCR reads using MiXCR and keeps one entry per CDR3 protein. The sample comprises over 700,000 distinct CDR3 sequences, roughly 40% of which are singletons, and 7.5% to 9.5% rests with the top ten.

The V call is TRBV20-1, the J call TRBJ1-1, with 7 positions matching TRBD1. This receptor was obtained from a young man with Graves' hyperthyroidism. Sequencing was carried out using blood. The CDR3 spells CSARGDSYTEAFF. For the CDR3, the DNA is TGCAGTGCTAGAGGGGACAGTTACACTGAAGCTTTCTTT.